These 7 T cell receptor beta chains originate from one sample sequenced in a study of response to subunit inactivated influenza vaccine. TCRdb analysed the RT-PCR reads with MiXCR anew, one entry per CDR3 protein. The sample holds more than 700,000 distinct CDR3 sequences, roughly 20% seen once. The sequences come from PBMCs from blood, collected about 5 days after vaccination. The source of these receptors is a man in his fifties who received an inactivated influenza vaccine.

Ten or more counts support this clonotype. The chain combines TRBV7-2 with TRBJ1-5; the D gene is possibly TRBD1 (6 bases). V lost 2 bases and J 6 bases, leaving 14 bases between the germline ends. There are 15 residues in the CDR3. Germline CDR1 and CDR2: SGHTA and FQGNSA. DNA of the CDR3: TGTGCCAGCAGCTTAAGGTCAGGGGTCGGTCAGCCCCAGCATTTT. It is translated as CASSLRSGVGQPQHF. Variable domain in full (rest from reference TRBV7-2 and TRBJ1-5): GAGVSQSPSNKVTEKGKDVELRCDPISGHTALYWYRQSLGQGLEFLIYFQGNSAPDKSGLPSDRFSAERTGGSVSTLTIQRTQQEDSAVYLCASSLRSGVGQPQHFGDGTRLSIL.

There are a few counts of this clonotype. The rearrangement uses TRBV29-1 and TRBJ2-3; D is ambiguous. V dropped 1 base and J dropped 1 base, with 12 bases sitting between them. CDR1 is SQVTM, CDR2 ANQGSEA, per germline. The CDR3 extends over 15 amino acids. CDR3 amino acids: CSVEGKGARTDTQYF. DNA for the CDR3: TGCAGCGTTGAAGGAAAGGGTGCCCGCACAGATACGCAGTATTTT.

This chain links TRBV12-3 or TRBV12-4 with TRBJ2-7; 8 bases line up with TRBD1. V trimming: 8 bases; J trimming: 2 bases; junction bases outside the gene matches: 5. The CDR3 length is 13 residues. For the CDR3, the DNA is TGTGCCAGCCGTCGGGGACAGGCCTACGAGCAGTACTTC. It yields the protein CASRRGQAYEQYF.

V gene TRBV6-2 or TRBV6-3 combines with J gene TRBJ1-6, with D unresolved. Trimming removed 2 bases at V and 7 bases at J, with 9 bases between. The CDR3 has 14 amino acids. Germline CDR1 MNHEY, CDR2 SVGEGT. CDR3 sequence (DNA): TGTGCCAGCAGTTACGGGCACAGCAATTCACCCCTCCACTTT. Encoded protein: CASSYGHSNSPLHF.

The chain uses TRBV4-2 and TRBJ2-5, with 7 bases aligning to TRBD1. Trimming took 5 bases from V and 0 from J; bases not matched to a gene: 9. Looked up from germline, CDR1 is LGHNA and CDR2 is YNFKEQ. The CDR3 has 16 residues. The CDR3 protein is CASSIQWTGHQETQYF. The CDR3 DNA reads TGTGCCAGCAGCATCCAATGGACAGGACACCAAGAGACCCAGTACTTC.

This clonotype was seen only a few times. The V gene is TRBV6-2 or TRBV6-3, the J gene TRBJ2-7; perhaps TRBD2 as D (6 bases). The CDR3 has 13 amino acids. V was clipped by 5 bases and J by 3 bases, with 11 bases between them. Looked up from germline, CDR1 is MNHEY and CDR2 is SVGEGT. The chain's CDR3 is CASSPDGGYEQYF. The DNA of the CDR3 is TGTGCCAGCAGTCCCGACGGGGGCTACGAGCAGTACTTC.

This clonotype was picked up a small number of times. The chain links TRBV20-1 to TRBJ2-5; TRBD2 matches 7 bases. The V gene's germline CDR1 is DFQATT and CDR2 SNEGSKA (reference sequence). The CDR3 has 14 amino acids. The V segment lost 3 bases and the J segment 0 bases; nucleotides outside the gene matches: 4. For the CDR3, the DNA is TGCAGTGCTAGCGGGAGGCGGTACCAAGAGACCCAGTACTTC. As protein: CSASGRRYQETQYF.